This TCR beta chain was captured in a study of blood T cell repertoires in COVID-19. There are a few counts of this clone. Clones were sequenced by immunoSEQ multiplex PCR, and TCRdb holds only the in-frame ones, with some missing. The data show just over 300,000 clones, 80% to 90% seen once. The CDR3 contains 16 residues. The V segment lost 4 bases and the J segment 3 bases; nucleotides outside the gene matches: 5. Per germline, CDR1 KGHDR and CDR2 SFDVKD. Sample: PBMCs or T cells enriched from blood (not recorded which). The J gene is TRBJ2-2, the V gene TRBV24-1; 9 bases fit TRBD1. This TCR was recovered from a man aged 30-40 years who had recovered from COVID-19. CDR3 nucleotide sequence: TGTGCCACCAGTGACATGGACAGGGGCGACACCGGGGAGCTGTTTTTT. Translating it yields CATSDMDRGDTGELFF.